One and the same sample provided the 30 T cell receptor beta chains below, sequenced in a study of T cell repertoires in cytomegalovirus infection (dated by TCRdb to between 2018 and 2021). These TCRs are of unknown antigen specificity. The sequencing machine was an Illumina HiSeq 1500. Using fastp at Q25 and MiXCR, TCRdb reprocessed the public reads and kept productive beta chains. Here each entry gathers all rows of one CDR3 protein and keeps the most common genes and DNA. The sample table lists around 430,000 distinct CDR3 sequences, approximately 40% of them with a count of one. The top ten hold around 44% of the sample. The sample's treatment or condition label is to be understood as: in vitro stimulation with specific CMV peptide epitopes to enrich CMV-specific T cells. Sequenced here: cultured PBMCs, sampled from culture after CMV antigen stimulation. These receptors all come from a human donor in good health (CMV status not recorded). Some clones in this sample may be carry-over from other donors' samples.

The V call is TRBV6-5, the J call TRBJ2-7; 7 bases map to TRBD1. The CDR3 runs 15 residues. V lost 6 bases to trimming and J lost 5 bases; unmatched junction nucleotides: 13. CDR1 is MNHEY and CDR2 is SVGAGI in the germline V gene. CDR3: CASSRGRQGRNEQYF. The CDR3 coding sequence is TGTGCCAGCAGCCGTGGCCGACAGGGAAGGAACGAGCAGTACTTC.

For this clonotype: Just one base apart from a much larger clone, this may be a read error. V usage is TRBV7-2 and J usage is TRBJ2-5, with D tentatively TRBD2 (5 bases). V was pared by 8 bases and J by 4 bases, with 32 bases between. The CDR3 is 19 residues long. Germline assignment: CDR1 SGHTA and CDR2 FQGNSA. The CDR3 loop reads CASRSGGGCGRERRETQYF. The DNA for the CDR3 is TGTGCCAGCCGATCCGGCGGCGGGTGCGGACGAGAGAGACGAGAGACCCAGTACTTC. Together with reference TRBV7-2 and TRBJ2-5, the CDR3 gives the full variable domain: GAGVSQSPSNKVTEKGKDVELRCDPISGHTALYWYRQSLGQGLEFLIYFQGNSAPDKSGLPSDRFSAERTGGSVSTLTIQRTQQEDSAVYLCASRSGGGCGRERRETQYFGPGTRLLVL.

This clonotype has a handful of counts. The chain links TRBV19 to TRBJ2-7; D uncertain. This CDR3 is 15 amino acids long. The germline V gene has CDR1 LNHDA and CDR2 SQIVND (reference sequence). Deletions cut 3 bases from V and 2 bases from J, with 14 bases between. CDR3 DNA: TGTGCCAGTAGTATCGCGATTGGCGGAACCTACGAGCAGTACTTC. Protein: CASSIAIGGTYEQYF.

The chain has TRBV7-8 and TRBJ1-2, with TRBD1 identical over 8 bases. CDR1 is SGHVS, CDR2 FQNEAQ, per germline. V shed 10 bases, J shed 8 bases, and the junction held 21 bases outside the gene matches. The CDR3 totals 16 residues. CDR3 amino acids: CATGLTPGTGVLGYTF. Written as DNA, the CDR3 is TGTGCCACCGGCTTAACTCCCGGGACAGGCGTTTTGGGCTACACCTTC.

The chain is built from TRBV10-3 and TRBJ2-1; weak D call: TRBD2 (6 bases). Trimming pared 6 bases from V and 6 bases from J, leaving 18 bases between. The CDR3 consists of 15 residues. Germline CDR1 is ENHRY and CDR2 is SYGVKD. The CDR3 bases are TGTGCCATCAGGGGGGACTGGCTCTTGGTCAATGAGCAGTTCTTC. This sequence encodes CAIRGDWLLVNEQFF.

This rearrangement joins TRBV7-6 to TRBJ2-3; D remains unclear. CDR1 is SGHVS and CDR2 is FNYEAQ in the germline V gene. CDR3 size: 14 residues. V was trimmed by 2 bases and J by 4 bases, leaving 10 bases between them. The CDR3 is CASSLRGDSDTQYF. The CDR3 DNA reads as TGTGCCAGCAGCTTAAGAGGAGACTCAGATACGCAGTATTTT.

The chain links TRBV12-3 or TRBV12-4 to TRBJ2-5, with unresolved D. Trimming took off 1 base at V and 1 base at J, with 10 bases between the two ends. This CDR3 spans 15 amino acids. The CDR3 region is CASSLGSTSQETQYF. The CDR3, as DNA: TGTGCCAGCAGTTTAGGGTCGACCAGCCAAGAGACCCAGTACTTC.

This clonotype has only a few counts. The chain carries TRBV7-2 and TRBJ2-1; D call uncertain. V was clipped by 6 bases and J by 7 bases, with 19 bases between them. This CDR3 is 15 amino acids long. Per the germline V gene, CDR1 is SGHTA and CDR2 is FQGNSA. The CDR3 DNA reads as TGTGCCAGCAGGTACCCGACGAGTTCGGCGAATGAGCAGTTCTTC. Amino acid sequence: CASRYPTSSANEQFF.

This chain joins TRBV5-4 and TRBJ2-1, with 14 bases aligning to TRBD2. Germline assignment: CDR1 SGHNT and CDR2 YYREEE (reference sequence). V shed 3 bases and J 3 bases; nucleotides not matched to a gene: 2. The CDR3 contains 16 residues. CDR3 loop: CASSSGLAGDYNEQFF. In DNA form, the CDR3 reads TGTGCCAGCAGCTCGGGACTAGCGGGGGACTACAATGAGCAGTTCTTC.

CDR3 sequence (DNA): TGTGCCAGCAGCCCCTCTAGCGGGGCCTACAATGAGCAGTTCTTC. Protein: CASSPSSGAYNEQFF. V usage is TRBV7-2 and J usage is TRBJ2-1; 9 bases agree with TRBD2. This CDR3 has 15 residues. V shed 5 bases, J shed 2 bases, and the junction held 4 bases outside the gene matches. From germline, CDR1 is SGHTA and CDR2 FQGNSA.

The chain is built from TRBV12-3 or TRBV12-4 and TRBJ2-2; D is undetermined. The CDR3 runs 11 residues. The V gene lost 6 bases and the J gene lost 4 bases, with 3 bases spanning the gap. CDR3 sequence (DNA): TGTGCCAGCAGGATCACCGGGGAGCTGTTTTTT. Protein: CASRITGELFF.

V gene TRBV2 combines with J gene TRBJ2-3; D might be TRBD2 (6 bases). The CDR3 is 15 amino acids. Germline CDR1 reads SNHLY; CDR2 reads FYNNEI. The V end lost 3 bases, the J end lost 4 bases, and 14 bases lay between the germline ends. CDR3 protein: CASSDSGGPADTQYF. The CDR3 bases are TGTGCCAGCAGTGATTCAGGAGGGCCCGCAGATACGCAGTATTTT.

This clonotype was seen only a few times. CDR3 protein: CASSLVGVFGKLFF. The CDR3 bases are TGTGCCAGCAGCTTAGTTGGGGTTTTCGGAAAACTGTTTTTT. The chain combines TRBV7-2 with TRBJ1-4, with D unclear. This CDR3 has 14 amino acids. V was pared by 1 base and J by 10 bases, with 13 bases between. Germline loops: CDR1 SGHTA, CDR2 FQGNSA.

This clonotype has only a few counts. The chain links TRBV7-4 to TRBJ2-7; D gene unclear. Per germline, CDR1 SGHVT and CDR2 SQSDAQ. Trimming shortened V by 6 bases and J by 8 bases, and 26 bases separated the two germline ends. The CDR3 runs to 16 residues. CDR3 nucleotides: TGTGCCAGCAGTAGTACCTTTGGGCCCTCGTATTTTCAGCAGTACTTC. This codes for CASSSTFGPSYFQQYF.

This clonotype was detected ten times or more. J is TRBJ2-3 and V is TRBV7-2; no firm D call. The germline gives CDR1 SGHTA, CDR2 FQGNSA. There are 13 residues in the CDR3. Trimming cost V 6 bases and J 3 bases, with 10 bases left between them. CDR3 protein: CASRETSTDTQYF. CDR3 coding DNA: TGTGCCAGCAGAGAAACGAGTACAGATACGCAGTATTTT.

The V gene is TRBV7-2, the J gene TRBJ2-2; tentatively, D is TRBD1 (7 bases). V was clipped by 0 bases and J by 4 bases, with 24 bases between them. The CDR3 spans 20 residues. Germline assignment: CDR1 SGHTA and CDR2 FQGNSA. The CDR3 is CASSLALGGKGPGGTGELFF. The CDR3 DNA follows: TGTGCCAGCAGCTTAGCGCTCGGGGGTAAAGGACCAGGGGGCACCGGGGAGCTGTTTTTT.

This clonotype was seen only a few times. This rearrangement joins TRBV7-2 to TRBJ2-6; a weak D match, TRBD1 (6 bases). CDR1 is SGHTA and CDR2 is FQGNSA in the germline V gene. The germline V and J ends were trimmed by 4 bases and 0 bases, with 16 bases remaining between them. This CDR3 comprises 18 residues. The CDR3 DNA reads TGTGCCAGCAGCTCCACTCCGGGACAAAGCTCTGGGGCCAACGTCCTGACTTTC. Encoded protein: CASSSTPGQSSGANVLTF. Drawing the rest from reference TRBV7-2 and TRBJ2-6, the complete variable domain is GAGVSQSPSNKVTEKGKDVELRCDPISGHTALYWYRQSLGQGLEFLIYFQGNSAPDKSGLPSDRFSAERTGGSVSTLTIQRTQQEDSAVYLCASSSTPGQSSGANVLTFGAGSRLTVL.

The chain recombines TRBV28 with TRBJ2-3; possibly TRBD1 or TRBD2 for D (7 bases each). The germline gives CDR1 MDHEN, CDR2 SYDVKM. Trimming stripped 5 bases from V and 4 bases from J, with 13 bases between. The CDR3 is 14 amino acids. The CDR3: CASSQGGTADTQYF. The CDR3, as DNA: TGTGCCAGCAGTCAGGGGGGGACTGCAGATACGCAGTATTTT.

V is TRBV6-1 and J is TRBJ1-5; no clear D. Trimming stripped 6 bases from V and 5 bases from J, with 17 bases between. The CDR3 has 15 amino acids. Germline V gives CDR1 MNHNS, CDR2 SASEGT. The DNA for the CDR3 is TGTGCCAGCAGGGCTCTGTTAACGGCAGATCAGCCCCAGCATTTT. Translating it yields CASRALLTADQPQHF.

V and J are TRBV6-5 and TRBJ1-5; a possible D gene is TRBD1 (6 bases). This CDR3 spans 14 amino acids. The V and J ends lost 6 bases and 6 bases respectively, with 15 bases between them. CDR1 MNHEY and CDR2 SVGAGI come from the germline V gene. CDR3 residues: CASRQGPRGQPQHF. The CDR3 nucleotides are TGTGCCAGCAGACAGGGACCCCGGGGTCAGCCCCAGCATTTT.

The genes are TRBV7-8 and TRBJ2-1; the D call may be TRBD1 or TRBD2 (5 bases each). V lost 3 bases to trimming and J lost 0 bases, with 9 bases between them. Germline CDR1 reads SGHVS; CDR2 reads FQNEAQ. This CDR3 is 15 amino acids long. CDR3 loop: CASSFWGTSYNEQFF. The CDR3 DNA reads as TGTGCCAGCAGCTTTTGGGGGACCTCCTACAATGAGCAGTTCTTC.

This chain joins TRBV19 and TRBJ1-5, with 7 bases that match TRBD1. The V gene end was trimmed by 0 bases and the J gene end by 1 base; junction bases not matched to a gene: 6. CDR3 size: 17 residues. The germline V gene has CDR1 LNHDA and CDR2 SQIVND (reference sequence). This CDR3 is CASSIERGQSSNQPQHF. CDR3 nucleotides: TGTGCCAGTAGTATAGAGCGGGGACAGTCGAGCAATCAGCCCCAGCATTTT.

This clonotype was seen a few times. The chain is built from TRBV6-6 and TRBJ1-6; tentatively, D is TRBD1 (6 bases). This CDR3 spans 17 amino acids. V lost 0 bases and J lost 7, with 16 bases in between. Per the germline V gene, CDR1 is MNHNY and CDR2 is SVGAGI (reference sequence). The CDR3 loop is CASSYSDRRYFNSPLHF. In DNA, the CDR3 is TGTGCCAGCAGTTACTCAGACAGGCGCTACTTCAATTCACCCCTCCACTTT.

This clonotype turned up a few times. The chain is built from TRBV7-2 and TRBJ2-1, with 12 nucleotides matching TRBD2. The CDR3 has 15 residues. V shed 8 bases, J shed 2 bases, and the junction held 4 bases outside the gene matches. Germline CDR1 and CDR2: SGHTA and FQGNSA. CDR3 DNA sequence: TGTGCCAGCGGCCTAGCGGGAGGGGCCTACAATGAGCAGTTCTTC. Its protein is CASGLAGGAYNEQFF.

The chain employs TRBV6-2 or TRBV6-3 and TRBJ1-5, with D hard to call. Germline CDR1 is MNHEY and CDR2 is SVGEGT. Trimming took 5 bases from V and 7 from J, leaving 9 bases between them. This CDR3 region has 12 residues. The CDR3 region has the DNA TGTGCCAGCAGTACCTTAAGACAGCCCCAGCATTTT. The encoded protein is CASSTLRQPQHF.

The chain carries TRBV6-1 and TRBJ2-7; weak D call: TRBD1 (6 bases). This CDR3 region has 15 residues. Germline assignment: CDR1 MNHNS and CDR2 SASEGT. V was cut by 8 bases and J by 5 bases, with 22 bases left in between. CDR3 DNA: TGTGCCAGCCTTTTCAGGGGACCGGCCCCCCACGAGCAGTACTTC. Its translation: CASLFRGPAPHEQYF.

The chain has TRBV20-1 and TRBJ1-4; D is unresolved. There are 13 residues in the CDR3. V was pared by 1 base and J by 8 bases, with 11 bases between. Germline V CDR1 and CDR2: DFQATT, SNEGSKA (reference sequence). The CDR3 reads CSARAIQIEKLFF. The CDR3 DNA reads TGCAGTGCTAGAGCTATACAGATCGAAAAACTGTTTTTT.

This clonotype was seen a few times. The chain recombines TRBV4-1 with TRBJ2-7, with D unclear. Germline V gene lookup returns CDR1 MGHRA and CDR2 YSYEKL. Between the trimmed V and J ends, which lost 1 base and 1 base, there was a span of 5 bases. The CDR3 runs to 13 residues. The CDR3 DNA follows: TGCGCCAGCAGCCAAGGCGATTCCTACGAGCAGTACTTC. The encoded protein is CASSQGDSYEQYF.

The chain employs TRBV4-1 and TRBJ2-1; D possibly matches TRBD1 or TRBD2 (5 bases each). Germline values: CDR1 MGHRA, CDR2 YSYEKL. The CDR3 extends over 16 amino acids. The V and J ends lost 1 base and 3 bases respectively, with 13 bases between them. The CDR3 here is CASSQVTGPRYNEQFF. CDR3 DNA: TGCGCCAGCAGCCAAGTCACGGGGCCCCGCTACAATGAGCAGTTCTTC.

The chain carries TRBV2 and TRBJ1-6; TRBD1 matches 9 bases. The germline V gene has CDR1 SNHLY and CDR2 FYNNEI. With V trimmed by 4 bases and J by 8 bases, 9 bases remained unmatched. This CDR3 is 16 amino acids long. CDR3 residues: CASSGDREDLDSPLHF. The CDR3 coding sequence is TGTGCCAGCAGTGGGGACAGGGAAGATCTAGATTCACCCCTCCACTTT.